Shown below are 28 T cell receptor beta chains from a single sample sequenced in a study of blood T cell repertoires in COVID-19. Here immunoSEQ multiplex PCR was the method, and the copy in TCRdb shows in-frame clones only, minus some. The table records about 250,000 clones, over 70% of them present only once. The sequencing sample was made of peripheral blood. The receptors were sampled from a woman of 80 years or more with acute or convalescent COVID-19.

The chain is built from TRBV3-1 (or the pseudogene TRBV3-2) and TRBJ1-4; the D gene is possibly TRBD1 (6 bases). V was trimmed by 1 base and J by 5 bases, leaving 14 bases between them. This CDR3 has 16 residues. Germline V gives CDR1 LGHDT, CDR2 YNNKEL (reference sequence). This CDR3 is CASSQGWGGQNEKLFF. DNA of the CDR3: TGTGCCAGCAGCCAAGGATGGGGGGGGCAGAATGAAAAACTGTTTTTT.

This chain connects TRBV6-5 to TRBJ1-1; 9 bases are shared with TRBD1. The V segment lost 6 bases and the J segment 3 bases; nucleotides outside the gene matches: 8. The CDR3 consists of 15 residues. CDR1 and CDR2 (germline): MNHEY, SVGAGI. The CDR3 sequence is CASRLNRGRDTEAFF. The CDR3 nucleotides are TGTGCCAGCAGGCTCAACAGGGGGCGCGACACTGAAGCTTTCTTT.

The chain combines TRBV3-1 (or the pseudogene TRBV3-2) with TRBJ2-5, with TRBD2 as a possible D gene (5 bases). Trimming shortened V by 6 bases and J by 5 bases, and 13 bases separated the two germline ends. CDR1 and CDR2 (germline): LGHDT, YNNKEL (reference sequence). The CDR3 is made up of 13 amino acids. The CDR3 loop is CASRQLEMETQYF. The CDR3, as DNA: TGTGCCAGCAGACAACTAGAAATGGAGACCCAGTACTTC.

The chain combines TRBV4-3 with TRBJ1-2, with D uncertain. The CDR3 is 14 amino acids. Trimming took off 4 bases at V and 4 bases at J, with 13 bases between the two ends. Germline values: CDR1 LGHNA, CDR2 YSLEER. Written as DNA, the CDR3 is TGCGCCAGCAGCCGTAGAGGTCTGGGCTATGGCTACACCTTC. Amino acids: CASSRRGLGYGYTF.

The V gene is TRBV2, the J gene TRBJ1-6; 7 nucleotides match TRBD1. Germline CDR1 SNHLY, CDR2 FYNNEI. The junction had 2 bases not matched to a gene; V was cut back by 8 bases and J by 4 bases. The CDR3 is 13 amino acids. The CDR3 sequence is CASHRGYNSPLHF. As DNA, the CDR3 is TGTGCCAGCCACAGGGGTTATAATTCACCCCTCCACTTT.

This clone was seen a few times. The chain links TRBV30 to TRBJ1-6; D call uncertain. The V and J ends lost 0 bases and 11 bases respectively, with 17 bases between them. The CDR3 runs to 15 residues. CDR1 and CDR2 from the germline V gene are GTSNPN and SVGIG (reference sequence). The CDR3 region is CAWSVRRGYRAPLHF. The DNA for the CDR3 is TGTGCCTGGAGTGTACGTCGGGGTTATCGCGCACCCCTCCACTTT.

The chain combines TRBV7-8 with TRBJ2-5; D gene uncertain. In germline, CDR1 is SGHVS, CDR2 FQNEAQ. CDR3 length: 13 residues. V was trimmed by 5 bases and J by 3 bases, leaving 10 bases between them. The CDR3 sequence is CASSLRREETQYF. The CDR3 DNA sequence: TGTGCCAGCAGCCTTCGTCGGGAAGAGACCCAGTACTTC.

This sequence joins TRBV6-1 and TRBJ1-4, with unresolved D. Trimming removed 2 bases at V and 4 bases at J, with 20 bases between. Looked up from germline, CDR1 is MNHNS and CDR2 is SASEGT. The CDR3 runs 18 residues. The CDR3: CASSEMESSLFLNEKLFF. The CDR3 DNA is TGTGCCAGCAGTGAAATGGAGAGCAGCCTCTTTCTTAATGAAAAACTGTTTTTT.

The chain uses TRBV25-1 and TRBJ1-2; 10 positions match TRBD1. CDR1 is MGHDK and CDR2 is SYGVNS in the germline V gene. The junction had 9 bases not matched to a gene; V was cut back by 5 bases and J by 6 bases. This CDR3 contains 15 residues. The CDR3 loop is CASSSRDRGGDGYTF. The CDR3 nucleotides read TGTGCCAGCAGTTCCCGGGACAGGGGCGGGGATGGCTACACCTTC.

V gene TRBV6-6 combines with J gene TRBJ1-1; D not certain. V lost 7 bases and J 8 bases, leaving 11 bases between the germline ends. Germline V gene data show CDR1 as MNHNY and CDR2 as SVGAGI (reference sequence). The length of the CDR3 is 11 residues. The CDR3 here is CASTVHSEAFF. CDR3 DNA: TGTGCCAGCACAGTCCACAGCGAAGCTTTCTTT.

This sequence joins TRBV18 and TRBJ2-1, with 13 bases lining up with TRBD2. The ends lost 5 bases at V and 7 bases at J; junction bases unmatched: 2. Germline V gene lookup returns CDR1 KGHSH and CDR2 LQKENI. There are 14 residues in the CDR3. Here the CDR3 reads CASSGTSGVNEQFF. The DNA for the CDR3 is TGTGCCAGCTCAGGGACTAGCGGGGTAAATGAGCAGTTCTTC.

The genes are TRBV15 and TRBJ2-2, with 8 nucleotides matching TRBD2. Trimming removed 1 base from V and 6 bases from J; junction bases left unmatched: 7. The CDR3 sequence is 16 residues long. The germline gives CDR1 LNHNV, CDR2 YYDKDF (reference sequence). The CDR3 coding sequence is TGTGCCACCAGCAGAGGGCCAGCGGGAGTCTCCGGGGAGCTGTTTTTT. It specifies CATSRGPAGVSGELFF.

The chain uses TRBV19 and TRBJ1-5; D ambiguous. CDR3 length equals 14 residues. The V end was cut by 4 bases, the J end by 0 bases, with 7 bases between. Looked up from germline, CDR1 is LNHDA and CDR2 is SQIVND (reference sequence). CDR3 sequence reads: CASSTAVSNQPQHF. The CDR3 DNA follows: TGTGCCAGTAGTACGGCGGTTAGCAATCAGCCCCAGCATTTT.

The chain links TRBV7-9 to TRBJ1-5; 7 nucleotides match TRBD1. V lost 5 bases and J lost 5; bases outside the gene matches: 3. CDR3 length: 13 residues. Germline V gives CDR1 SEHNR, CDR2 FQNEAQ (reference sequence). CDR3: CASSDRADQPQHF. The CDR3 nucleotides read TGTGCCAGCAGCGACAGGGCGGATCAGCCCCAGCATTTT.

The gene calls are TRBV6-2 or TRBV6-3 and TRBJ1-2, with D uncertain. The CDR3 is 12 residues long. The V gene's germline CDR1 is MNHEY and CDR2 SVGEGT. Trimming shortened V by 6 bases and J by 6 bases, and 11 bases separated the two germline ends. The CDR3: CASSPRGDGYTF. DNA for the CDR3: TGTGCCAGCAGCCCCCGCGGGGATGGCTACACCTTC.

The J gene is TRBJ1-1, the V gene TRBV10-3; 8 bases are a match to TRBD1. There are 12 residues in the CDR3. Germline assignment: CDR1 ENHRY and CDR2 SYGVKD. The J segment lost 7 bases and the V segment lost 4 bases, leaving 2 bases of the junction unmatched. The CDR3 protein is CAISADRGEAFF. The CDR3 nucleotides are TGTGCCATCAGTGCCGACAGGGGTGAAGCTTTCTTT.

The chain links TRBV2 to TRBJ1-4; 7 bases match TRBD1. After removal of 6 bases from V and 7 bases from J, the junction contained 11 bases not matched to a gene. The CDR3 sequence is 15 residues long. In germline, CDR1 is SNHLY, CDR2 FYNNEI. CDR3 loop: CASRAQGMWGEKLFF. The CDR3, as DNA: TGTGCCAGCAGAGCACAGGGGATGTGGGGTGAAAAACTGTTTTTT.

The chain recombines TRBV5-4 with TRBJ1-2; TRBD1 matches at 7 bases. The germline V gene has CDR1 SGHNT and CDR2 YYREEE (reference sequence). The CDR3 totals 14 residues. The J segment lost 4 bases and the V segment lost 2 bases, leaving 5 bases of the junction unmatched. The CDR3 sequence is CASSLGQAPYGYTF. The CDR3, as DNA: TGTGCCAGCAGCTTAGGACAGGCCCCCTATGGCTACACCTTC.

The rearrangement uses TRBV28 and TRBJ1-2; a weak D match, TRBD1 (5 bases). The CDR3 contains 12 residues. Germline V gene data show CDR1 as MDHEN and CDR2 as SYDVKM. V was pared by 8 bases and J by 3 bases, with 10 bases between. Written as DNA, the CDR3 is TGTGCCAGCGGGGCTCGAGACTATGGCTACACCTTC. Its translation is CASGARDYGYTF.

The chain recombines TRBV7-8 with TRBJ2-1; 7 nucleotides agree with TRBD2. This CDR3 contains 13 residues. The V segment lost 5 bases and the J segment 7 bases; nucleotides outside the gene matches: 5. Germline CDR1 and CDR2: SGHVS and FQNEAQ. The DNA of the CDR3 is TGTGCCAGCAGCCAACCGGGGGGTAATGAGCAGTTCTTC. This translates into CASSQPGGNEQFF.

On this clone itself: The identical CDR3 is also encoded by other nucleotide sequences in the sample. V usage is TRBV7-2 and J usage is TRBJ1-5; D unclear. This CDR3 spans 15 amino acids. The germline CDR1 and CDR2 sequences are SGHTA and FQGNSA. With 0 bases removed from V and 2 bases from J, the gap between germline ends came to 8 bases. CDR3 bases: TGTGCCAGCAGCTTAGCCGGGGTGCGCAATCAGCCCCAGCATTTT. This gives the protein CASSLAGVRNQPQHF.

The rearrangement uses TRBV9 and TRBJ2-2; weak D call: TRBD1 (6 bases). This CDR3 has 17 amino acids. CDR1 and CDR2 (germline): SGDLS, YYNGEE. Trimming removed 2 bases at V and 7 bases at J, with 21 bases between. The CDR3 DNA reads as TGTGCCAGCAGCGTTTACTGGACAGTCGGGAAGGGCGGGGAGCTGTTTTTT. Amino acids: CASSVYWTVGKGGELFF.

The V call is TRBV6-6, the J call TRBJ1-2; the D gene is possibly TRBD1 (5 bases). Germline V gene sequence: CDR1 MNHNY, CDR2 SVGAGI (reference sequence). V was cut by 2 bases and J by 7 bases, with 11 bases left in between. The CDR3 consists of 13 residues. CDR3 loop: CASSYGIRVGYTF. CDR3 sequence (DNA): TGTGCCAGCAGTTACGGGATCAGGGTTGGCTACACCTTC.

V usage is TRBV6-1 and J usage is TRBJ2-3; no clear D. The germline V gene encodes CDR1 MNHNS and CDR2 SASEGT. The CDR3 is made up of 14 amino acids. Between the trimmed V and J ends, which lost 7 bases and 5 bases, there was a span of 16 bases. CDR3 in amino acids: CASTTPAVLDTQYF. CDR3 in DNA: TGTGCCAGCACCACCCCCGCGGTTCTAGATACGCAGTATTTT.

Turning to this clone: Other nucleotide sequences from this sample produce the same CDR3. The chain carries TRBV6-2 or TRBV6-3 and TRBJ2-3; D is possibly TRBD1 (6 bases). Trimming removed 2 bases at V and 2 bases at J, with 11 bases between. CDR1 is MNHEY, CDR2 SVGEGT, per germline. The CDR3 runs to 15 residues. In DNA form, the CDR3 reads TGTGCCAGCAGTTACGGGGCAGGGGACACAGATACGCAGTATTTT. This codes for CASSYGAGDTDTQYF.

The chain uses TRBV4-3 and TRBJ1-6; D is undetermined. The germline V and J ends were trimmed by 4 bases and 7 bases, with 8 bases remaining between them. The CDR3 extends over 13 amino acids. In germline, CDR1 is LGHNA, CDR2 YSLEER. CDR3 sequence: CASSPGRNSPLHF. The CDR3 nucleotides are TGCGCCAGCAGCCCTGGTCGGAATTCACCCCTCCACTTT.

The table lists this clone with a count of one. The chain has TRBV27 and TRBJ1-2, with D maybe TRBD1 (6 bases). Germline V gene lookup returns CDR1 MNHEY and CDR2 SMNVEV (reference sequence). The CDR3 loop spans 13 amino acids. Trimming took off 6 bases at V and 8 bases at J, with 16 bases between the two ends. CDR3 protein: CASSLQGGTGYTF. The CDR3 DNA follows: TGTGCCAGCAGCTTACAGGGCGGGACCGGCTACACCTTC.

There are a few counts of this clone. The rearrangement uses TRBV29-1 and TRBJ1-1, with D tentatively TRBD1 (5 bases). CDR1 is SQVTM and CDR2 is ANQGSEA in the germline V gene. The CDR3 consists of 15 residues. Trimming removed 7 bases from V and 0 bases from J, with 18 bases in between. The CDR3 DNA reads TGCAGCGCCGCCACCCAAGGGGTTATGAACACTGAAGCTTTCTTT. This sequence encodes CSAATQGVMNTEAFF.